The source of this T cell receptor beta chain is a study of post-analysis software for immune sequencing data. The study, taken as a whole, reports: A few TRBV segments appeared more often in patients than in controls, and TRBV5-6, TRBV5-1 and TRBV20-1 were among these.

Germline lookup yields CDR1 SGHRS and CDR2 YFSETQ. This CDR3 comprises 14 residues. The V gene lost 4 bases and the J gene lost 7 bases, with 15 bases spanning the gap. Prepared TCR beta cDNA libraries contained unique molecular identifiers. Once about 0.9 to 11 million T cells were used, roughly 490,000 cDNA molecules resulted. One entry per CDR3 protein, called by TCRdb with MiXCR from the PCR reads. The sample holds more than 450,000 distinct CDR3 sequences; about 44% are singletons and the top ten take 1.5% to 2%. This clonotype was counted a few times. Its specificity is unknown. Material: blood. This receptor was obtained from a girl aged 5-17 years with multiple sclerosis. This chain joins TRBV5-1 and TRBJ2-1, with a tentative D call TRBD1 (6 bases). DNA of the CDR3: TGCGCCAGCAGCCTCCGGACAGTGACGAATGAGCAGTTCTTC. Translated, it gives CASSLRTVTNEQFF.